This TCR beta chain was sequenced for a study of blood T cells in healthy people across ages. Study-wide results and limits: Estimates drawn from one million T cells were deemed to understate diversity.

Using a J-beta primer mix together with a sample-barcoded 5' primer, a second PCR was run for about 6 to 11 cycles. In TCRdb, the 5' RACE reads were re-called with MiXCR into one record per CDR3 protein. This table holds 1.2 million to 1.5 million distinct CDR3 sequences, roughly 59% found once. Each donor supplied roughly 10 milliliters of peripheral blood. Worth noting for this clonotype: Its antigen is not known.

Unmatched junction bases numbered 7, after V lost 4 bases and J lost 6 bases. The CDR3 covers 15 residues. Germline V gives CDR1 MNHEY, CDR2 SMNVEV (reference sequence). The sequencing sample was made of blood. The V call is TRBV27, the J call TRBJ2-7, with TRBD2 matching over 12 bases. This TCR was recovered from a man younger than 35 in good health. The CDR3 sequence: CASSSTPSGGGEQYF. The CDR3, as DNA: TGTGCCAGCAGTTCTACCCCTAGCGGGGGGGGCGAGCAGTACTTC.